This T cell receptor (beta chain) was captured by sequencing in a study of human T cells and chemical hapten exposure. Study-wide background: Patch tests put 0.01% DPC on the upper back, and the results were checked at 6 days. Per-sample variation in TCR yield stemmed mainly from small pooled library volume differences.

Individual cDNA molecules (in the library) carried attached unique molecular identifiers. TCRdb used MiXCR to reprocess the RACE reads, holding one entry per CDR3 protein. The sample carries just over 350,000 distinct CDR3 sequences, 6% to 7% recorded once. Germline CDR1 is MNHEY and CDR2 is SVGAGI. Deletions cut 6 bases from V and 2 bases from J, with 11 bases between. This CDR3 contains 13 residues. Documented time point: patch test 2, 6 weeks after DPC sensitization. The treatment: therapeutic diphenylcyclopropenone sensitization with weekly scalp DPC. Researchers extracted total RNA from unfractionated whole blood.

The receptor was isolated from a woman aged 18-29 years with alopecia areata. Some clones in this sample may be carry-over from other donors' samples. The chain carries TRBV6-5 and TRBJ2-7; D remains ambiguous. This sample comprised whole blood, obtained in connection with sensitization to the hapten diphenylcyclopropenone (DPC). The chain's CDR3 is CASSGPRAYEQYF. CDR3 bases: TGTGCCAGCAGCGGCCCTAGGGCCTACGAGCAGTACTTC.